Each of the 25 T cell receptor beta chains below was sequenced from the same sample in a study of identical twins. TCRdb reanalysed the 5' RACE reads using MiXCR and keeps one entry per CDR3 protein. The sample records hundreds of thousands of distinct CDR3 sequences, roughly an eighth being singletons. The sample was also linked to a second study, of yellow fever vaccine responses in identical twins.

The sequencing sample was made of PBMCs. The receptor set was obtained from a woman younger than 30 in good health.

This rearrangement joins TRBV20-1 to TRBJ2-1; TRBD2 matches at 9 bases. The germline V gene has CDR1 DFQATT and CDR2 SNEGSKA (reference sequence). V gave up 3 bases and J gave up 3 bases; unmatched junction bases: 18. The CDR3 extends over 19 amino acids. The CDR3, as DNA: TGCAGTGCTAGGTGGGGCTTAGCGGGAGCTCCTTGGGGCTACAATGAGCAGTTCTTC. Its translation: CSARWGLAGAPWGYNEQFF.

V gene TRBV20-1 combines with J gene TRBJ2-7; tentative D call: TRBD2 (6 bases). Germline CDR1 reads DFQATT; CDR2 reads SNEGSKA (reference sequence). Trimming pared 3 bases from V and 3 bases from J, leaving 12 bases between. This CDR3 has 13 amino acids. This CDR3 is CSASTRGGYEQYV. As DNA, the CDR3 is TGCAGTGCTAGCACGAGGGGAGGCTACGAGCAGTACGTC.

The sample holds a few counts of this clonotype. This rearrangement joins TRBV10-3 to TRBJ2-1; D ambiguous. Trimming took 2 bases from V and 9 from J, leaving 14 bases between them. The CDR3 covers 14 residues. Per germline, CDR1 ENHRY and CDR2 SYGVKD. DNA for the CDR3: TGTGCCATCAGTGAGAGGGTCAGCATTGGTGAGCAGTTCTTC. Amino acid sequence: CAISERVSIGEQFF.

This clonotype occurred a few times. Its ends do not fully match the called genes, so a read error is possible. The chain recombines TRBV5-1 with TRBJ2-1; 10 bases map to TRBD2. In germline, CDR1 is SGHRS, CDR2 YFSETQ. This CDR3 contains 14 residues. The DNA for the CDR3 is TGCGCCAGCAGCTTGGAGCCTAGCGGGGGCCGGGGCTCCTTC. Encoded protein: CASSLEPSGGRGSF. The whole variable domain, filled in from reference TRBV5-1 and TRBJ2-1, reads KAGVTQTPRYLIKTRGQQVTLSCSPISGHRSVSWYQQTPGQGLQFLFEYFSETQRNKGNFPGRFSGRQFSNSRSEMNVSTLELGDSALYLCASSLEPSGGRGSFGPGTRLTVL.

The chain combines TRBV4-1 with TRBJ2-5, with 7 bases lining up with TRBD2. Germline-derived CDR1 and CDR2 are MGHRA and YSYEKL. V shed 1 base and J 2 bases; nucleotides not matched to a gene: 7. The CDR3 consists of 16 residues. The CDR3 here is CASSQGRGRSQETQYF. CDR3 sequence (DNA): TGCGCCAGCAGCCAAGGCCGCGGGAGAAGTCAAGAGACCCAGTACTTC.

The chain links TRBV15 to TRBJ2-5; 14 bases map to TRBD2. Germline CDR1 reads LNHNV; CDR2 reads YYDKDF (reference sequence). The CDR3 runs 19 residues. Trimming removed 0 bases from V and 5 bases from J; junction bases left unmatched: 11. CDR3 bases: TGTGCCACCAGCAGAGATGGTCGACTAGCGGGAGGGCCGGGGGAGACCCAGTACTTC. Protein sequence: CATSRDGRLAGGPGETQYF.

This clonotype occurred a few times. The chain couples TRBV5-6 to TRBJ2-7, with D perhaps matching TRBD2 (5 bases). The CDR3 runs 14 residues. CDR1 is SGHDT, CDR2 YYEEEE, per germline. V lost 4 bases, J lost 4 bases, and 15 bases lay in between. CDR3 in DNA: TGTGCCAGCAGCCCACCCCAGAGAGGGTACGAGCAGTACTTC. This codes for CASSPPQRGYEQYF.

This clonotype was recorded a few times. The CDR3 here is CASSLGDSHGYTF. As DNA, the CDR3 is TGTGCCAGCAGCTTAGGGGACTCCCATGGCTACACCTTC. The chain joins TRBV7-9 to TRBJ1-2, with D possibly being TRBD1 (5 bases). This CDR3 contains 13 residues. CDR1 and CDR2 (germline): SEHNR, FQNEAQ (reference sequence). Trimming stripped 1 base from V and 6 bases from J, with 9 bases between.

The gene calls are TRBV5-1 and TRBJ2-1; TRBD2 matches 8 bases. Germline V gives CDR1 SGHRS, CDR2 YFSETQ. V was clipped by 3 bases and J by 10 bases; unmatched bases: 12. The length of the CDR3 is 15 residues. CDR3 DNA sequence: TGCGCCAGCAGCTCCCGTAATCTAGCGGGTGGGGAGCAGTTCTTC. Translating it yields CASSSRNLAGGEQFF.

This clonotype was observed a handful of times. This chain joins TRBV10-3 and TRBJ2-2, with 9 positions matching TRBD2. The J segment lost 1 base and the V segment lost 2 bases, leaving 8 bases of the junction unmatched. CDR3 length equals 18 residues. The germline V gene encodes CDR1 ENHRY and CDR2 SYGVKD. The CDR3 protein is CAISEPGLAGVNTGELFF. The DNA of the CDR3 is TGTGCCATCAGTGAGCCGGGACTAGCCGGGGTGAACACCGGGGAGCTGTTTTTT.

This chain links TRBV24-1 with TRBJ2-5; 13 bases line up with TRBD2. V was pared by 5 bases and J by 2 bases, with 7 bases of the junction left unmatched. Germline values: CDR1 KGHDR, CDR2 SFDVKD. The CDR3 contains 17 residues. In DNA form, the CDR3 reads TGTGCCACCAGTGCTTCCGGGACTAGCGGGGCTCAAGAGACCCAGTACTTC. It is translated as CATSASGTSGAQETQYF.

The V gene is TRBV2, the J gene TRBJ2-2; 8 positions agree with TRBD1. Germline V gene lookup returns CDR1 SNHLY and CDR2 FYNNEI. The CDR3 is 16 residues long. With 1 base clipped from V and 4 bases from J, the junction kept 5 bases outside the gene matches. The CDR3 coding sequence is TGTGCCAGCAGTGAAGTCACTACAGGGGGCACCGGGGAGCTGTTTTTT. Residues: CASSEVTTGGTGELFF. The whole variable domain, remainder taken from reference TRBV2 and TRBJ2-2, is EPEVTQTPSHQVTQMGQEVILRCVPISNHLYFYWYRQILGQKVEFLVSFYNNEISEKSEIFDDQFSVERPDGSNFTLKIRSTKLEDSAMYFCASSEVTTGGTGELFFGEGSRLTVL.

This sequence joins TRBV25-1 and TRBJ2-7; D not certain. CDR1 MGHDK and CDR2 SYGVNS come from the germline V gene. The CDR3 runs 16 residues. V was pared by 4 bases and J by 3 bases, with 19 bases between. The DNA for the CDR3 is TGTGCCAGCAGTGGAACGGATAGTGCGGTGGGCTACGAGCAGTACTTC. Translating it yields CASSGTDSAVGYEQYF.

This clonotype occurred a few times. The chain carries TRBV28 and TRBJ2-1; 8 bases are a match to TRBD1. Germline CDR1 MDHEN, CDR2 SYDVKM. The CDR3 extends over 16 amino acids. With 5 bases clipped from V and 0 bases from J, the junction kept 6 bases outside the gene matches. The CDR3 is CASSTGGGSSYNEQFF. The CDR3 nucleotides are TGTGCCAGCAGTACAGGGGGTGGTAGCTCCTACAATGAGCAGTTCTTC. Drawing the rest from reference TRBV28 and TRBJ2-1, the complete variable domain is DVKVTQSSRYLVKRTGEKVFLECVQDMDHENMFWYRQDPGLGLRLIYFSYDVKMKEKGDIPEGYSVSREKKERFSLILESASTNQTSMYLCASSTGGGSSYNEQFFGPGTRLTVL.

The gene calls are TRBV6-1 and TRBJ2-1; D uncertain. V was cut by 8 bases and J by 0 bases, with 20 bases left in between. The CDR3 is 17 residues long. The germline gives CDR1 MNHNS, CDR2 SASEGT. CDR3 coding DNA: TGTGCCAGCGTGCTGGTGGGCGCATCAGGCTCCTACAATGAGCAGTTCTTC. Its translation: CASVLVGASGSYNEQFF.

The chain links TRBV2 to TRBJ1-6; no firm D call. The CDR3 spans 13 residues. Germline values: CDR1 SNHLY, CDR2 FYNNEI. The ends were cut back, 8 bases at V and 9 bases at J, with 14 bases in the middle. CDR3 sequence (DNA): TGTGCCAGCGTCGAGGAGAGGAGTTCACCCCTCCACTTT. Protein product: CASVEERSSPLHF.

The genes are TRBV9 and TRBJ2-3; the match to TRBD2 covers 11 bases. The CDR3 is 19 amino acids. After removal of 4 bases from V and 2 bases from J, the junction contained 15 bases not matched to a gene. The germline V gene has CDR1 SGDLS and CDR2 YYNGEE. Here the CDR3 reads CASSPTVSGGARSTDTQYF. The CDR3 DNA reads TGTGCCAGCAGCCCGACTGTTAGCGGGGGGGCCCGATCCACAGATACGCAGTATTTT.

The V and J genes are TRBV20-1 and TRBJ2-7, with D hard to call. Trimming shortened V by 3 bases and J by 3 bases, and 9 bases separated the two germline ends. Germline-derived CDR1 and CDR2 are DFQATT and SNEGSKA (reference sequence). The CDR3 has 12 residues. In DNA form, the CDR3 reads TGCAGTGCTAGCCGGCAGAACTACGAGCAGTACGTC. It encodes CSASRQNYEQYV.

This clonotype was recorded a few times. This rearrangement joins TRBV5-1 to TRBJ2-7; 9 bases are a match to TRBD1. The germline V gene encodes CDR1 SGHRS and CDR2 YFSETQ. V was clipped by 4 bases and J by 5 bases; unmatched bases: 4. This CDR3 region has 13 residues. CDR3 amino acids: CASSRGTGNEQYF. CDR3 in DNA: TGCGCCAGCAGCCGCGGGACAGGGAACGAGCAGTACTTC.

This clonotype was picked up many times. This sequence joins TRBV9 and TRBJ1-5; D remains unclear. CDR1 and CDR2 (germline): SGDLS, YYNGEE. Trimming stripped 0 bases from V and 12 bases from J, with 16 bases between. This CDR3 comprises 14 residues. In nucleotides, the CDR3 is TGTGCCAGCAGCGTAGATTTATTGGGAAAGGGCCAGCATTTT. This translates into CASSVDLLGKGQHF.

In its sample, this clonotype was seen many times. The V and J genes are TRBV12-3 or TRBV12-4 and TRBJ1-5; D unclear. CDR3 size: 12 residues. Between the trimmed V and J ends, which lost 6 bases and 0 bases, there was a span of 3 bases. Here the CDR3 DNA reads TGTGCCAGCAGCCATAGCAATCAGCCCCAGCATTTT. Protein: CASSHSNQPQHF.

This clonotype was seen only a few times. V usage is TRBV5-6 and J usage is TRBJ2-3; no clear D. The V and J ends lost 0 bases and 4 bases respectively, with 15 bases between them. Germline V lookup: CDR1 SGHDT, CDR2 YYEEEE. The CDR3 is 16 residues long. Here the CDR3 DNA reads TGTGCCAGCAGCTTGGCTCCCTACGACTTTTCAGATACGCAGTATTTT. It is translated as CASSLAPYDFSDTQYF.

V gene TRBV4-1 combines with J gene TRBJ2-7, with 7 bases matching TRBD1. Looked up from germline, CDR1 is MGHRA and CDR2 is YSYEKL. Trimming at V came to 0 bases and at J to 3 bases, leaving 5 bases not matched to a gene. The CDR3 extends over 15 amino acids. This CDR3 is CASSQERGGNYEQYF. The CDR3 DNA reads TGCGCCAGCAGCCAAGAACGAGGGGGCAACTACGAGCAGTACTTC.

This chain links TRBV10-3 with TRBJ2-3, with 7 positions matching TRBD1. J was trimmed by 8 bases and V by 6 bases; bases with no gene match: 11. The CDR3 is 14 amino acids. Germline V gene lookup returns CDR1 ENHRY and CDR2 SYGVKD. CDR3 bases: TGTGCCATCAGGCCCGACAGGGCCCCCGGTACGCAGTATTTT. As protein: CAIRPDRAPGTQYF.

The sample holds many counts of this clonotype. The rearrangement joins TRBV12-3 or TRBV12-4 to TRBJ2-5; 10 bases line up with TRBD2. This CDR3 contains 15 residues. The J segment lost 4 bases and the V segment lost 6 bases, leaving 8 bases of the junction unmatched. The CDR3: CASSLSPSGRETQYF. The CDR3 bases are TGTGCCAGCAGCCTATCCCCTAGCGGGAGAGAGACCCAGTACTTC.